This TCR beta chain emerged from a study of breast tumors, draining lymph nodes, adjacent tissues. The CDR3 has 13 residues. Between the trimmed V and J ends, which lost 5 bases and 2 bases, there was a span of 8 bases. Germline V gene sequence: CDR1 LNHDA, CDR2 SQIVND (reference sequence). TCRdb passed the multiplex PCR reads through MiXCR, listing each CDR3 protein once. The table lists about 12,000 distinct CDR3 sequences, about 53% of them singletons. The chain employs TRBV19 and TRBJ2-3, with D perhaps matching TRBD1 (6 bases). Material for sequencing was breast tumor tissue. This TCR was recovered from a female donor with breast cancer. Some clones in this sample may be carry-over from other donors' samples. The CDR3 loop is CASSPGATDTQYF. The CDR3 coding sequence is TGTGCCAGTAGTCCAGGGGCCACAGATACGCAGTATTTT.